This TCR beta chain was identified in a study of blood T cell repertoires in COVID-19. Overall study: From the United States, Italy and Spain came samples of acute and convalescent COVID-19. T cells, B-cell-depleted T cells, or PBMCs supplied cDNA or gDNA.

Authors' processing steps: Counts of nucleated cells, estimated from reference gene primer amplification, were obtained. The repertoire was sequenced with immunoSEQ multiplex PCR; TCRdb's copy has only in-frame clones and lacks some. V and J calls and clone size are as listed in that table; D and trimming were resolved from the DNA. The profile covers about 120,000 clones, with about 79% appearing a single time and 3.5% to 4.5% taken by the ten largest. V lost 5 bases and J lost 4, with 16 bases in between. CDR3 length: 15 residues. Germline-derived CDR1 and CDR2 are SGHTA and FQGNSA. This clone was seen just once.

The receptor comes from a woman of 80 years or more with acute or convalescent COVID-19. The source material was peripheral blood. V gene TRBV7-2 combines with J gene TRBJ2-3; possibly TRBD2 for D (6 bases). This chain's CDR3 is CASSPPSGLADTQYF. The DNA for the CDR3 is TGTGCCAGCAGCCCCCCTTCGGGACTGGCAGATACGCAGTATTTT.